The 15 T cell receptor beta chains below all came from one sample that was sequenced in a study of blood T cell repertoires in COVID-19. Assay: immunoSEQ multiplex PCR; the TCRdb copy retains only in-frame clones and omits some. The data contain around 360,000 clones, approximately 84% of them singletons. Sequencing input: PBMCs or T cells enriched from blood (not recorded which). These receptors came from a woman aged 30 to 39 who had recovered from COVID-19.

The chain links TRBV13 to TRBJ2-7, with unresolved D. Germline CDR1 is PRHDT and CDR2 is FYEKMQ (reference sequence). The CDR3 is 12 residues long. Trimming removed 3 bases from V and 7 bases from J, with 10 bases in between. The CDR3 loop reads CASSFGSREQYF. CDR3 bases: TGTGCCAGCAGCTTCGGGTCGAGGGAGCAGTACTTC.

The chain has TRBV28 and TRBJ1-1; 8 positions match TRBD1. The germline CDR1 and CDR2 sequences are MDHEN and SYDVKM. The V and J ends lost 5 bases and 2 bases, in that order; junction bases with no gene match: 10. The CDR3 sequence is 16 residues long. The CDR3 coding sequence is TGTGCCAGCAGTCCAAGACAGGGGTCGAGAAACACTGAAGCTTTCTTT. Protein sequence: CASSPRQGSRNTEAFF.

The chain combines TRBV28 with TRBJ1-4; 11 bases align to TRBD1. This CDR3 comprises 16 residues. Germline V lookup: CDR1 MDHEN, CDR2 SYDVKM. After removal of 3 bases from V and 7 bases from J, the junction contained 7 bases not matched to a gene. The CDR3 spells CASSFRTGGRSEKLFF. CDR3 sequence (DNA): TGTGCCAGCAGTTTCAGGACAGGGGGCCGGAGTGAAAAACTGTTTTTT.

The V call is TRBV19, the J call TRBJ2-3; D unresolved. The CDR3 contains 13 residues. The ends were cut back, 2 bases at V and 6 bases at J, with 9 bases in the middle. Germline CDR1 and CDR2: LNHDA and SQIVND (reference sequence). CDR3 region: CASSILTMDTQYF. DNA for the CDR3: TGTGCCAGTAGTATACTCACTATGGATACGCAGTATTTT. Full variable domain (rest looked up from reference TRBV19 and TRBJ2-3): DGGITQSPKYLFRKEGQNVTLSCEQNLNHDAMYWYRQDPGQGLRLIYYSQIVNDFQKGDIAEGYSVSREKKESFPLTVTSAQKNPTAFYLCASSILTMDTQYFGPGTRLTVL.

The CDR3: CASSEFAGRALETQYF. CDR3 DNA: TGTGCCAGCAGTGAATTTGCCGGGAGGGCTTTAGAGACCCAGTACTTC. V is TRBV2 and J is TRBJ2-5; 8 bases match TRBD2. This CDR3 has 16 amino acids. Unmatched junction bases numbered 9, after V lost 2 bases and J lost 4 bases. CDR1 and CDR2 from the germline V gene are SNHLY and FYNNEI.

The gene calls are TRBV5-6 and TRBJ2-1; 8 bases map to TRBD2. There are 17 residues in the CDR3. CDR1 is SGHDT and CDR2 is YYEEEE in the germline V gene. Trimming removed 2 bases from V and 1 base from J; junction bases left unmatched: 8. The CDR3, as DNA: TGTGCCAGCAGCTTAAGACCCGGGACTAGATCCTACAATGAGCAGTTCTTC. Amino acids: CASSLRPGTRSYNEQFF.

The chain couples TRBV29-1 to TRBJ1-1, with D possibly being TRBD1 (6 bases). CDR1 and CDR2 from the germline V gene are SQVTM and ANQGSEA. This CDR3 region has 12 residues. The V and J ends lost 6 bases and 4 bases respectively, with 12 bases between them. The CDR3 is CSVHQGSTEAFF. The CDR3 region has the DNA TGCAGCGTCCATCAGGGGTCCACTGAAGCTTTCTTT.

A remark on this clone: Germline is not matched at one junction end, which may reflect a read error. The chain couples TRBV7-7 to TRBJ2-3, with TRBD2 matching 10 bases. The CDR3 runs to 18 residues. CDR1 and CDR2 (germline): SSHAT, FNYEAQ (reference sequence). The chain's CDR3 is CASSLGAGGPSSPDTQYF. The DNA for the CDR3 is TGTGCTAGCAGCTTAGGAGCGGGGGGGCCCAGTTCCCCAGATACGCAGTATTTT.

The gene calls are TRBV19 and TRBJ1-1; no clear D. Deletions cut 10 bases from V and 0 bases from J, with 12 bases between. The CDR3 consists of 13 residues. Germline CDR1 LNHDA, CDR2 SQIVND (reference sequence). The CDR3: CATAQHMNTEAFF. The CDR3 nucleotides read TGTGCCACCGCACAACATATGAACACTGAAGCTTTCTTT.

This rearrangement joins TRBV11-2 to TRBJ1-1; D possibly corresponds to TRBD1 (5 bases). There are 16 residues in the CDR3. Trimming left V 5 bases short and J 7 bases short, with 23 bases between. Germline values: CDR1 SGHAT, CDR2 FQNNGV. DNA of the CDR3: TGTGCCAGCAGCCCCGGGGGATTTGGGGGGGTAATTGAAGCTTTCTTT. This sequence encodes CASSPGGFGGVIEAFF.

This clone has only one observation. The chain couples TRBV19 to TRBJ1-6; TRBD1 aligns across 8 bases. With 4 bases clipped from V and 5 bases from J, the junction kept 4 bases outside the gene matches. The CDR3 has 15 residues. Germline-derived CDR1 and CDR2 are LNHDA and SQIVND (reference sequence). The CDR3 here is CASSTSGQDNSPLHF. The DNA for the CDR3 is TGTGCCAGTAGTACCTCGGGACAGGATAATTCACCCCTCCACTTT.

This clone was recorded a few times. The CDR3 DNA is TGTGCCAGCAAGCGGGAGGTCGATGAGCAGTTCTTC. This translates into CASKREVDEQFF. The chain carries TRBV2 and TRBJ2-1; 9 bases match TRBD2. Germline V gene sequence: CDR1 SNHLY, CDR2 FYNNEI. This CDR3 has 12 residues. After removal of 7 bases from V and 8 bases from J, the junction contained 3 bases not matched to a gene.

For the CDR3, the DNA is TGCGCCAGCAGCTTGGGGGACACCTACAATGAGCAGTTCTTC. Its translation: CASSLGDTYNEQFF. This chain joins TRBV5-1 and TRBJ2-1, with TRBD1 as a possible D gene (6 bases). The V gene lost 0 bases and the J gene lost 2 bases, with 6 bases spanning the gap. This CDR3 has 14 residues. Germline V lookup: CDR1 SGHRS, CDR2 YFSETQ.

Details on this clone: One end of the junction varies from germline; a read error may be responsible. The genes are TRBV13 and TRBJ1-2; a possible D gene is TRBD1 (6 bases). The length of the CDR3 is 14 residues. Looked up from germline, CDR1 is PRHDT and CDR2 is FYEKMQ (reference sequence). The CDR3 nucleotides read TGTGCCAGCAGCACAGGGACGGCTCCTCTCCGGAACGCCTTC. Translated, it gives CASSTGTAPLRNAF. Based on the CDR3 plus reference TRBV13 and TRBJ1-2, the full variable domain is AAGVIQSPRHLIKEKRETATLKCYPIPRHDTVYWYQQGPGQDPQFLISFYEKMQSDKGSIPDRFSAQQFSDYHSELNMSSLELGDSALYFCASSTGTAPLRNAFGSGTRLTVV.

The chain combines TRBV3-1 (or the pseudogene TRBV3-2) with TRBJ1-5, with D maybe TRBD1 (5 bases). Germline loops: CDR1 LGHDT, CDR2 YNNKEL (reference sequence). This CDR3 is 16 amino acids long. Trimming left V 1 base short and J 2 bases short, with 12 bases between. The CDR3 spells CASSQGMGGGNQPQHF. The CDR3 nucleotides read TGTGCCAGCAGCCAAGGAATGGGAGGGGGCAATCAGCCCCAGCATTTT.